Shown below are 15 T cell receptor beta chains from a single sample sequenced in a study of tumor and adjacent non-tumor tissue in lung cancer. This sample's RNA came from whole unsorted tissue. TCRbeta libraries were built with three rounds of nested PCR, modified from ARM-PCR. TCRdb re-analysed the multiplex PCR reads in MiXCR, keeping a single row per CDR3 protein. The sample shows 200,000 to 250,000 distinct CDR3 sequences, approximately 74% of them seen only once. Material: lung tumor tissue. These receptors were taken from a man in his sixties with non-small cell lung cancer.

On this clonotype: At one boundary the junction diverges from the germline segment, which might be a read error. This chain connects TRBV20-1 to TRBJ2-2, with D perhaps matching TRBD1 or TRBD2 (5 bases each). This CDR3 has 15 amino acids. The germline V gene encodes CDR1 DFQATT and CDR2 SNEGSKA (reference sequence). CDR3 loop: CSARSMTANTGELLF. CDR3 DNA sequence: TGCAGTGCTAGATCCATGACAGCGAACACCGGGGAGCTATTATTT.

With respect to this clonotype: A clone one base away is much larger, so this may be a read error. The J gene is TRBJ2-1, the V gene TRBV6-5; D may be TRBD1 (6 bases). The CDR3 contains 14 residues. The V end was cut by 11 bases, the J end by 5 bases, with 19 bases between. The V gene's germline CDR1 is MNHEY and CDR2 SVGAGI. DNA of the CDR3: TGTGCCGGCAAAAGGGGGTATAGCGACAATGAGCAGTTCTTC. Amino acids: CAGKRGYSDNEQFF.

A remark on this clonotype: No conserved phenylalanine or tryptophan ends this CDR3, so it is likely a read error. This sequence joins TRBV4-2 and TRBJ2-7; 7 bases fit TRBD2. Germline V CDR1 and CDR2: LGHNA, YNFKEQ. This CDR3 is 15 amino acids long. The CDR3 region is CASSHLDTGGYEQYL. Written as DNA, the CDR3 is TGTGCGAGCAGCCATCTGGACACGGGAGGCTACGAGCAGTACCTC.

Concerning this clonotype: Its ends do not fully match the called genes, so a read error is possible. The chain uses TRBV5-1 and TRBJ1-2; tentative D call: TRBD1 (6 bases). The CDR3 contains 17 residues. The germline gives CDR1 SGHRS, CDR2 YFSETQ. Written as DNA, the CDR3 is TGCGCCAGCAGCTTGGGCCTAACAGGGAGAGGTAACTACGGCTACACCTTC. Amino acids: CASSLGLTGRGNYGYTF.

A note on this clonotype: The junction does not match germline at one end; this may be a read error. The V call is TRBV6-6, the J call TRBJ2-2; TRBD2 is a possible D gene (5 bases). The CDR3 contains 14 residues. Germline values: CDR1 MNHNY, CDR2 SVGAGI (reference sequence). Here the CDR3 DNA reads TGTGCCAGCAGTTACTCGTGGGTGGCCGGGGAGCCGTTTTTT. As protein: CASSYSWVAGEPFF.

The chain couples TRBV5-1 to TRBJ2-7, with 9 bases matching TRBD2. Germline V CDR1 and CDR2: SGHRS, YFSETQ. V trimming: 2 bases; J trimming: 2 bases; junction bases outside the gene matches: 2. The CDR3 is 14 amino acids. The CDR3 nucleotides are TGCGCCAGCAGCTTCGGGACTAGCCCCTACGAGCAGTACTTC. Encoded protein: CASSFGTSPYEQYF.

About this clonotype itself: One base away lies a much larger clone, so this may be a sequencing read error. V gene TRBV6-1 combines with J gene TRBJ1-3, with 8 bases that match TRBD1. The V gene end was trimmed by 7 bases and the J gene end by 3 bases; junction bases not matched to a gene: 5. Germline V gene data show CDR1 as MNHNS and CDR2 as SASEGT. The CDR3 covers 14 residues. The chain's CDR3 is CASNDRGGGNTIYF. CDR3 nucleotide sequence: TGTGCCAGCAACGACAGGGGCGGTGGAAACACCATATATTTT.

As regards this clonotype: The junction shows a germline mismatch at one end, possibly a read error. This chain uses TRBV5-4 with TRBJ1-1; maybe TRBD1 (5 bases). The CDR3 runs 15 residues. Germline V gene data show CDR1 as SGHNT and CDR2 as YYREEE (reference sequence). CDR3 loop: CAGSGGWTWDTEAFF. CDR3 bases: TGTGCCGGCAGCGGGGGATGGACATGGGACACTGAAGCTTTCTTT.

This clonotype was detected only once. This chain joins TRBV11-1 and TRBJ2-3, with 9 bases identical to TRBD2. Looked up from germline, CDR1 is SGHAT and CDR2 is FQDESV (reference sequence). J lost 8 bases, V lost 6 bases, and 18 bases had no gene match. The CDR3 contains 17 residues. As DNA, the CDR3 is TGTGCCAGCAGTCCCGGGAGTAGCGGGAGTGGGGCAGGTACGCAGTATTTT. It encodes CASSPGSSGSGAGTQYF.

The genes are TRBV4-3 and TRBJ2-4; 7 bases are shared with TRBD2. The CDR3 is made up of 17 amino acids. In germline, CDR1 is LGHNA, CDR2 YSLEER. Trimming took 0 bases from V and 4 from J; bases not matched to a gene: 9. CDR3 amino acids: CASSQDRGRALKNIQYF. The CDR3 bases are TGCGCCAGCAGCCAAGATCGAGGGAGGGCCTTGAAAAACATTCAGTACTTC.

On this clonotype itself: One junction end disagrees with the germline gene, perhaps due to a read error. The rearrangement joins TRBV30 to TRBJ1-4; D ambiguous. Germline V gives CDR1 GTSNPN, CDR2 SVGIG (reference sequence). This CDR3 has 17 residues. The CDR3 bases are TGTGTCTGGAGACGGCTGTTCGGAACCACAACTAATGAAAAACTGTTTTTT. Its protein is CVWRRLFGTTTNEKLFF.

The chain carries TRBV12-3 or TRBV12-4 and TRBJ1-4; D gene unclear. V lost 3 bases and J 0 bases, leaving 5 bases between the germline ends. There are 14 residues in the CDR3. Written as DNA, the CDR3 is TGTGCCAGCAGTTTCAGTGCAACTAATGAAAAACTGTTTTTT. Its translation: CASSFSATNEKLFF.

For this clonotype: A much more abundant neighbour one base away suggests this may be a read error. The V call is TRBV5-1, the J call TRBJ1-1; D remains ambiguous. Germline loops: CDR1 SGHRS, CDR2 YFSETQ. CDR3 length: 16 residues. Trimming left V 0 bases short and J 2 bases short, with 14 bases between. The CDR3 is CASSLARAKLNTEAFF. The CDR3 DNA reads TGCGCCAGCAGCTTGGCCCGGGCAAAATTAAACACTGAAGCTTTCTTT.

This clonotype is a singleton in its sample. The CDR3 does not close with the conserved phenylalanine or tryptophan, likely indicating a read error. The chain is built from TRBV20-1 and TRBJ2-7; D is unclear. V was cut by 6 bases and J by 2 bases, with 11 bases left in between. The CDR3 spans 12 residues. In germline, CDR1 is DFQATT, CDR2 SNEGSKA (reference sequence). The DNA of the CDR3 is TGCAGTGCGATGGGCTGCCCCTACGAGCAGTACCTC. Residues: CSAMGCPYEQYL.

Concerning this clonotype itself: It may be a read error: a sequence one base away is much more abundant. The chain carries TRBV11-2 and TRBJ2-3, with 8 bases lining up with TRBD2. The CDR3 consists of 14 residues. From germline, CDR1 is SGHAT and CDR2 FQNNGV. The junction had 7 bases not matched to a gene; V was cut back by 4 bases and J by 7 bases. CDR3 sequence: CASSSLAGANTQYF. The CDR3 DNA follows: TGTGCCAGCAGCTCCCTAGCGGGTGCAAATACGCAGTATTTT.